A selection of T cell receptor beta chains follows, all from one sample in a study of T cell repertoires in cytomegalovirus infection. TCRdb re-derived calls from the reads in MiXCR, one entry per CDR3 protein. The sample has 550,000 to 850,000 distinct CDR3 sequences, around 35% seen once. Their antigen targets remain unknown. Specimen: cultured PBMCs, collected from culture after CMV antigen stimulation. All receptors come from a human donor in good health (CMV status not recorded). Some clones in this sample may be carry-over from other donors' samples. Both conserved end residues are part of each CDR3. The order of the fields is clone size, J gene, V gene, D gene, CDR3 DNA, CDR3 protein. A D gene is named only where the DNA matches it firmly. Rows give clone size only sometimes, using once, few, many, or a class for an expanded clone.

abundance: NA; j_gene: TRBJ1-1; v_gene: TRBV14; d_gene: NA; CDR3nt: TGTGCCAGCAGCCAACAGGCCTGGGGCACTGAAGCTTTCTTT; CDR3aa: CASSQQAWGTEAFF
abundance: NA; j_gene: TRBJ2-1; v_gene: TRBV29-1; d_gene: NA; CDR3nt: TGCAGCGTTGGGGGCAAAACAACGGCCAATGAGCAGTTCTTC; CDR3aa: CSVGGKTTANEQFF
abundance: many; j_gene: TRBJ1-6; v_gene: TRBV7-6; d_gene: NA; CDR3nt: TGTGCCAGCAGCCGATCTAGTGATTCACCCCTCCACTTT; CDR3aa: CASSRSSDSPLHF
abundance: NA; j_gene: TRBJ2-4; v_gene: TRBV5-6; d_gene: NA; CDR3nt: TGTGCCAGCAATCGAAGGGAAGGCAAAAACATTCAGTACTTC; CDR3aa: CASNRREGKNIQYF
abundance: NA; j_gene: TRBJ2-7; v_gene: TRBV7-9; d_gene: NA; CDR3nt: TGTGCCAGCAGCACGGACAGATTCCCCTACGAGCAGTACTTC; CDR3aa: CASSTDRFPYEQYF
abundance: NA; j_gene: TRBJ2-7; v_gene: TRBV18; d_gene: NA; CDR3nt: TGTGCCAGCTCACAGCAGCGAAATTCCTACGAGCAGTACTTC; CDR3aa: CASSQQRNSYEQYF
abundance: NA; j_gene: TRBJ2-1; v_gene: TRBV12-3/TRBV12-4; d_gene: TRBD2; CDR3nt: TGTGCCAGCAGTCCATACGGGACTAGCGGGAGGGCTAATGAGCAGTTCTTC; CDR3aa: CASSPYGTSGRANEQFF
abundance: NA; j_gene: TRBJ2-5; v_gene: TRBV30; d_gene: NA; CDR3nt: TGTGCCTGGAGTGTAGCGCAGACTAGAATTTCGACCCAGTACTTC; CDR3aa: CAWSVAQTRISTQYF
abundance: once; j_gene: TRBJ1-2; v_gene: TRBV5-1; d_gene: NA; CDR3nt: TGCGCCAGCAACTTGGATGGACAGAGCTATGGCTACACCTTC; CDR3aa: CASNLDGQSYGYTF
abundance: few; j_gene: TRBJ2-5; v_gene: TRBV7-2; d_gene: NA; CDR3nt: TGTGCCAGCAGCTTAGCGCGCGGGCCCCAAGAGACCCAGTACTTC; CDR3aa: CASSLARGPQETQYF
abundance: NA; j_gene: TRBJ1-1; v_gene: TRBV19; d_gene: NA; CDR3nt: TGTGCCAGTACCCACACAGGGTTGAGCACTGAAGCTTTCTTT; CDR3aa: CASTHTGLSTEAFF
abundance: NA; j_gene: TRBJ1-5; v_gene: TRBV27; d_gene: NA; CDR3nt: TGTGCCAGCAGTTTCTTACAGATAAATCAGCCCCAGCATTTT; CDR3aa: CASSFLQINQPQHF
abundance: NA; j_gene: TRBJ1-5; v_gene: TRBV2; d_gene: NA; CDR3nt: TGTGCCAGCAGTGAAACAGCCACTGATCAGCCCCAGCATTTT; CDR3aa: CASSETATDQPQHF
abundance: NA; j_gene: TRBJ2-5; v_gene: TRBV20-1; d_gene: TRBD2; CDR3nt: TGCAGTGCCGCGGGGGGGGAAGAGACCCAGTACTTC; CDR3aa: CSAAGGEETQYF
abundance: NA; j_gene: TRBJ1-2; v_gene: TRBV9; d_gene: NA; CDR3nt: TGTGCCAGCAGCGTTGATCCAGTCGCTAACTATGGCTACACCTTC; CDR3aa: CASSVDPVANYGYTF
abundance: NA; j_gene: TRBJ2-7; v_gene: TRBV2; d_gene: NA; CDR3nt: TGTGCCAGCAGGCCCGAACGTGGGGGTTCCTACGAGCAGTACTTC; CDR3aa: CASRPERGGSYEQYF
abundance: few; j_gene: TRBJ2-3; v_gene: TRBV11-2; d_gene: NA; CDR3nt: TGTGCCAGCAGCAAAGGGACTCGGAACTCAGATACGCAGTATTTT; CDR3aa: CASSKGTRNSDTQYF
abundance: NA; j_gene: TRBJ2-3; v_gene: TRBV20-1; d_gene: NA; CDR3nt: TGCAGTGCTAGAGTCCCCCAGGCAGATACGCAGTATTTT; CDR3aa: CSARVPQADTQYF
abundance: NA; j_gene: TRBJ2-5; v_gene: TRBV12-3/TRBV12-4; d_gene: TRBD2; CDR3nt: TGTGCCAGCAGTTTAACGGGAGGCGGGAGTGGGGAGACCCAGTACTTC; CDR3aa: CASSLTGGGSGETQYF
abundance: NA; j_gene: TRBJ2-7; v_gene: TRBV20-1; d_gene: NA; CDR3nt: TGCAGTGCTATCAGGGGCGTGAGCTCCTACGAGCAGTACTTC; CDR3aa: CSAIRGVSSYEQYF
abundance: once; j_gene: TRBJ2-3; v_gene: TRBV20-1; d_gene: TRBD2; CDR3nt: TGCAGTGCTAGTGGCGGGCGGGGGGGCCCAGATACGCAGTATTTT; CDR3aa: CSASGGRGGPDTQYF
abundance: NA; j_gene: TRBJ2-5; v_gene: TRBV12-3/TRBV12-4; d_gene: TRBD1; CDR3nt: TGTGCCAGCAGTCTTCGACAGGGGGCTGGAGAGACCCAGTACTTC; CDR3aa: CASSLRQGAGETQYF
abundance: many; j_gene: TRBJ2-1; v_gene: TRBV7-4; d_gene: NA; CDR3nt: TGTGCCAGCAGCTTGGGGATAGAGGGTGTCGACAATGAGCAGTTCTTC; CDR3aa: CASSLGIEGVDNEQFF
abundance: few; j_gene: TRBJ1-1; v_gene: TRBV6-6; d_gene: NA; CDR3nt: TGTGCCAGCAGTTACCTTCCGGGTGGCCGGGCTGAAGCTTTCTTT; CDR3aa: CASSYLPGGRAEAFF
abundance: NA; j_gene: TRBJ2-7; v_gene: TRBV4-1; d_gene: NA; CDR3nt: TGCGCCAGCAGCCTCCGACAGAGCGGCTACGAGCAGTACTTC; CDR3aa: CASSLRQSGYEQYF
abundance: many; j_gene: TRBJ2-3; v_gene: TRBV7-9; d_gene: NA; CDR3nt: TGTGCCAGCAGCTCGACTTTAGGGGCAGATACGCAGTATTTT; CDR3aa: CASSSTLGADTQYF
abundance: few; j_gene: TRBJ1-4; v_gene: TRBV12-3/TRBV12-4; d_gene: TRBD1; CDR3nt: TGTGCCAGCAACGGGGACAGGGGCCAAGAAAAACTGTTTTTT; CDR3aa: CASNGDRGQEKLFF
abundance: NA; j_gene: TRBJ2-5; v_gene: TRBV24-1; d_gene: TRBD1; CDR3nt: TGTGTACAGGGGAACCAAGAGACCCAGTACTTC; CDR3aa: CVQGNQETQYF
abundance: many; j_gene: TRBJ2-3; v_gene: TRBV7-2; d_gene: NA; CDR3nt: TGTGCCAGCAGCACACAGACGTCTAGCACAGATACGCAGTATTTT; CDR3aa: CASSTQTSSTDTQYF
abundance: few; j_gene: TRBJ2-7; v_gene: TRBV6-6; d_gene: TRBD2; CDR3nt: TGTGCCAGCACACCGGGACTAGCGGCCCGCTACGAGCAGTACTTC; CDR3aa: CASTPGLAARYEQYF
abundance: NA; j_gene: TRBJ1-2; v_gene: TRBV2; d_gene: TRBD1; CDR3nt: TGTGCCAGCAGGCTTACCGTGGGACAGGGTCTCTATGGCTACACCTTC; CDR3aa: CASRLTVGQGLYGYTF
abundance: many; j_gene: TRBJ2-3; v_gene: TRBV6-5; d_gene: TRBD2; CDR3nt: TGTGCCAGCAGGCGGGGGAGCACAGATACGCAGTATTTT; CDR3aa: CASRRGSTDTQYF
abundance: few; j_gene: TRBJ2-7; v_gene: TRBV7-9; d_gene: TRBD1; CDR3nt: TGTGCCAGCAGCTCACAGGGGATGTCCTACGAGCAGTACTTC; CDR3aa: CASSSQGMSYEQYF
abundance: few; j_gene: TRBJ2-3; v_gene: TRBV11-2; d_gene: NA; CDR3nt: TGTGCCAGCAGCTTAGAGGGCCGCCTGACCCTCACAGATACGCAGTATTTT; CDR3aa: CASSLEGRLTLTDTQYF
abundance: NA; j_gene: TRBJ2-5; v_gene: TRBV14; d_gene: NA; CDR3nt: TGTGCCAGCAGCCAACAGGGGATCGGCGGGGGGACCCAGTACTTC; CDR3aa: CASSQQGIGGGTQYF
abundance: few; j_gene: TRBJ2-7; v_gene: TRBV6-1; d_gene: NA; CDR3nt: TGTGCCAGCAGCCCCCGCCTCGCGTCTGCCTACGAGCAGTACTTC; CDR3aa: CASSPRLASAYEQYF
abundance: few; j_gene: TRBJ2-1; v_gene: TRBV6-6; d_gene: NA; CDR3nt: TGTGCCAGCAGTGACGCTCACAGGGAGGATGAGCAGTTCTTC; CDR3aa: CASSDAHREDEQFF
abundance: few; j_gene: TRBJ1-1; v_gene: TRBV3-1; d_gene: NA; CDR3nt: TGTGCCAGCAGCCAACCAGGCCCTCACACTGAAGCTTTCTTT; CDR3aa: CASSQPGPHTEAFF
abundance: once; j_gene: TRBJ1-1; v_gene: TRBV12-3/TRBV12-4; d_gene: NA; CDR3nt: TGTGCCAGCAGGTCACGGAACACTGAAGCTTTCTTT; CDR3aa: CASRSRNTEAFF
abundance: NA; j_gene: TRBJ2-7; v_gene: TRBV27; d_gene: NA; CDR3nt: TGTGCCAGCAGTACCTCCGGAGGGGGCCTCTACGAGCAGTACTTC; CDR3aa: CASSTSGGGLYEQYF
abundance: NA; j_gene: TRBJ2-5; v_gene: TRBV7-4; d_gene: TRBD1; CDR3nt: TGTGCCAGCAGCGGACGGGACAGGGATAATCAGAAGACCCAGTACTTC; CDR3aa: CASSGRDRDNQKTQYF
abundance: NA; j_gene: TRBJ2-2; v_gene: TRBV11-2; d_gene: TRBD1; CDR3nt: TGTGCCAGCAGCTTAGTAAGGGGGACAGGGTATGACACCGGGGAGCTGTTTTTT; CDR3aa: CASSLVRGTGYDTGELFF
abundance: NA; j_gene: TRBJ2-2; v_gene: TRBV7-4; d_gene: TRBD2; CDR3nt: TGTGCCAGCAGTCAAGGACTAGCTCAGCCCGGGGAGCTGTTTTTT; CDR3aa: CASSQGLAQPGELFF
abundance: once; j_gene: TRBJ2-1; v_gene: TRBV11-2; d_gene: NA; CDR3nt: TGTGCCAGCAGCTCCATTAAAGGATCCTACAATGAGCAGTTCTTC; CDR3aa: CASSSIKGSYNEQFF
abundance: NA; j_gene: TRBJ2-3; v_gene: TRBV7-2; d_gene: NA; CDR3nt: TGTGCCAGCAGCTTAGCTTCCGGCCAAGATACGCAGTATTTT; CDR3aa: CASSLASGQDTQYF
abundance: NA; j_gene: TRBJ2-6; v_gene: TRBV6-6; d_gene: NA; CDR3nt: TGTGCCAGCAGGAGAGGTCCAGAATCAAACTCTGGGGCCAACGTCCTGACTTTC; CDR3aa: CASRRGPESNSGANVLTF
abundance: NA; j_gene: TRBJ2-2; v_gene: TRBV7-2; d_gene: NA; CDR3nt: TGTGCCAGCAGCTTTAGGGGAGGGGGCGGGTCCGGGGAGCTGTTTTTT; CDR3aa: CASSFRGGGGSGELFF
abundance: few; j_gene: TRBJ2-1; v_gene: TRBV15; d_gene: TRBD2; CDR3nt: TGTGCCACCAGCAGTAATCGGGGGGGGGGTTACAATGAGCAGTTCTTC; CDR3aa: CATSSNRGGGYNEQFF
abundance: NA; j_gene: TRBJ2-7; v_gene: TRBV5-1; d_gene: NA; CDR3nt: TGCGCCAGCAGCCCTCCCAATCCCTCCTACGAGCAGTACTTC; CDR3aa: CASSPPNPSYEQYF
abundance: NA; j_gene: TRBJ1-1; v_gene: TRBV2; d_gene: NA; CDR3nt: TGTGCCAGCAGTATCGAGGGGGGGATGAACACTGAAGCTTTCTTT; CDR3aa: CASSIEGGMNTEAFF
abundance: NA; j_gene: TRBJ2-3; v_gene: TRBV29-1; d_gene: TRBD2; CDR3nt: TGCAGCGCGAGAAGCGGGGGAAGGGATACGCAGTATTTT; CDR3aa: CSARSGGRDTQYF
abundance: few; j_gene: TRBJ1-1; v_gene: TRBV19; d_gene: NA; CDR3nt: TGTGCCAGTAGTAACGCCCTCTACACTGAAGCTTTCTTT; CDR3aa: CASSNALYTEAFF
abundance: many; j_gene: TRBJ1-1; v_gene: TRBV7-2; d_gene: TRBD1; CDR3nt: TGTGCCAGCAGCTTTACAGGGGACACTGAAGCTTTCTTT; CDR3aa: CASSFTGDTEAFF